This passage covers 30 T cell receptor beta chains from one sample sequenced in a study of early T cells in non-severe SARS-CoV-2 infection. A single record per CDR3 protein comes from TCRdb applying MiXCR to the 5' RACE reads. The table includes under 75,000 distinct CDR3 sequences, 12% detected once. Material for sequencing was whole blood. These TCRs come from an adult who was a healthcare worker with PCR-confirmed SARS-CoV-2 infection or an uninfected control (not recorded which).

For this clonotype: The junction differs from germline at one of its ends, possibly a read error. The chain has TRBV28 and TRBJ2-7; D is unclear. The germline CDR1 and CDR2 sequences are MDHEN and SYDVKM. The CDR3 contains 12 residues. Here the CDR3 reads CASSLSSCEQYF. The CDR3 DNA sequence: TGTGCCAGCAGTTTGAGCTCCTGCGAGCAGTACTTC.

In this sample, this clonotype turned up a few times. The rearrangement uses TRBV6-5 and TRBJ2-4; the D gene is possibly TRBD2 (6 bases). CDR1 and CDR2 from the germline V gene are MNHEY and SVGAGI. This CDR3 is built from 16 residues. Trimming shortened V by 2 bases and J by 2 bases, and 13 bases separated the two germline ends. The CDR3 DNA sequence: TGTGCCAGCAGTTACCTGGGGCGCGGGACCAAAAACATTCAGTACTTC. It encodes CASSYLGRGTKNIQYF.

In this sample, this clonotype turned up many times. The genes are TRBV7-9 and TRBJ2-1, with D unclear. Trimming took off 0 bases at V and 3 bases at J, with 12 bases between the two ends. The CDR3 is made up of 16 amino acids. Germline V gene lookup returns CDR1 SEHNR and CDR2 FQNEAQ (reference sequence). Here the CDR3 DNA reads TGTGCCAGCAGCTTAGCGCGCAGCGCCAGCTACAATGAGCAGTTCTTC. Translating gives CASSLARSASYNEQFF.

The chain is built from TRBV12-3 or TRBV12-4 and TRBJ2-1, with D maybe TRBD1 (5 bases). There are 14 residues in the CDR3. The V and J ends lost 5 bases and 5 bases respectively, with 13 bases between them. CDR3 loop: CASSQGYGNNEQFF. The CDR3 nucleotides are TGTGCCAGCAGTCAGGGTTACGGTAACAATGAGCAGTTCTTC.

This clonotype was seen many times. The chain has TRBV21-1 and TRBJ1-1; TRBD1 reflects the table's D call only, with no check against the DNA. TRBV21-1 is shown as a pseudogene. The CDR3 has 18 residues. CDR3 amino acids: CASSRKSLGQGRTLKLFF. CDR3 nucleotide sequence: TGTGCCAGCAGCCGGAAGTCCCTGGGACAGGGGCGGACACTGAAGCTTTTCTTT.

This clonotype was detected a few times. The CDR3 here is CASSEARTGSLGGEQFF. In nucleotides, the CDR3 is TGTGCCAGCAGTGAAGCGCGGACAGGGTCTCTTGGTGGTGAGCAGTTCTTC. J is TRBJ2-1 and V is TRBV6-1; TRBD1 aligns across 8 bases. The V and J ends lost 0 bases and 9 bases, in that order; junction bases with no gene match: 13. The length of the CDR3 is 17 residues. Germline CDR1 reads MNHNS; CDR2 reads SASEGT.

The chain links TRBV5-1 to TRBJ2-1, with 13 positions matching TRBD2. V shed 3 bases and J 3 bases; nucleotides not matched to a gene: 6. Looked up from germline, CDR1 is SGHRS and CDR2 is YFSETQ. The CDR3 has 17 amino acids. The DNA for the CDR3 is TGCGCCAGCAGCTACATAGGGACTAGCGGGGTCTACAATGAGCAGTTCTTC. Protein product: CASSYIGTSGVYNEQFF.

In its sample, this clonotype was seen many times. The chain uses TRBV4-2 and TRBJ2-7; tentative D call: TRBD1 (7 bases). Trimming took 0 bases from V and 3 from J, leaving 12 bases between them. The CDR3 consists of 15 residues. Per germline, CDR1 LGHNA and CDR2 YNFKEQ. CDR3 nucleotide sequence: TGTGCCAGCAGCCAAGAGGAGGGGGCAGTCTACGAGCAGTACTTC. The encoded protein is CASSQEEGAVYEQYF.

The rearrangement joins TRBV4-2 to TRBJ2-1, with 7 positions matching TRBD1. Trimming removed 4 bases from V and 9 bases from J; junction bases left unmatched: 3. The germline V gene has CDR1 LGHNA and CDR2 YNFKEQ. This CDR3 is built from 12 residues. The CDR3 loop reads CASSRGGSEQFF. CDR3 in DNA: TGTGCCAGCAGCCGAGGGGGCTCTGAGCAGTTCTTC.

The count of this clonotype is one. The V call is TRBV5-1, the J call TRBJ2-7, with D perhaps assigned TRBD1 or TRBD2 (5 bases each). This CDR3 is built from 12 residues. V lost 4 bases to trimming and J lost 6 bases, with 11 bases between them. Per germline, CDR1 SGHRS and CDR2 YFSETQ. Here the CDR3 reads CASSRDGAEQYF. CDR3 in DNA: TGCGCCAGCAGCCGTGACGGGGCCGAGCAGTACTTC.

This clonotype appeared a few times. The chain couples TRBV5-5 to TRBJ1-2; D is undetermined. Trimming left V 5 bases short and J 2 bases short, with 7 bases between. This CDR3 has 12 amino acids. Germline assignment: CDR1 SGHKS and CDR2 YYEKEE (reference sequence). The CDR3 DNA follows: TGTGCCAGCAGTCTCGAGAACTATGGCTACACCTTC. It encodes CASSLENYGYTF.

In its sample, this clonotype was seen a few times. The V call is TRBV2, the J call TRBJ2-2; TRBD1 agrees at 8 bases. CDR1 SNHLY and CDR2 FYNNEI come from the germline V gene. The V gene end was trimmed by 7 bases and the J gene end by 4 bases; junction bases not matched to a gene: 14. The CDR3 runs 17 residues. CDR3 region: CASTTQGQGIGTGELFF. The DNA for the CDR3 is TGTGCCAGCACCACCCAAGGACAGGGTATAGGCACCGGGGAGCTGTTTTTT.

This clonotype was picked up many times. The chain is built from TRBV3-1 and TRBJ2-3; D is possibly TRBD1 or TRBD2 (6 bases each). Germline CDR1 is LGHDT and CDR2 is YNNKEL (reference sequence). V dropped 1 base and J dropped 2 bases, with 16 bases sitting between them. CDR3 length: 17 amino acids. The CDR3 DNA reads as TGTGCCAGCAGCCAAGTCCTACGGGGGCGGAACACAGATACGCAGTATTTT. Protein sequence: CASSQVLRGRNTDTQYF.

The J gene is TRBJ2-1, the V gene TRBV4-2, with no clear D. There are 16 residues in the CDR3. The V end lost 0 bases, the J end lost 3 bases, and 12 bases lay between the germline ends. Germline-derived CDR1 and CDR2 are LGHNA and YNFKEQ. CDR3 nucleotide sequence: TGTGCCAGCAGCCAAGAGGGGAACGGTTACTACAATGAGCAGTTCTTC. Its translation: CASSQEGNGYYNEQFF.

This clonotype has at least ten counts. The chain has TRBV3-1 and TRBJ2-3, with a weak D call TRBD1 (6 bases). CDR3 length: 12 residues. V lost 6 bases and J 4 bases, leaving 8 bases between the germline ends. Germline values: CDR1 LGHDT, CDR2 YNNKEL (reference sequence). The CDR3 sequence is CASRNRADTQYF. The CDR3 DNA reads TGTGCCAGCAGAAACAGGGCAGATACGCAGTATTTT.

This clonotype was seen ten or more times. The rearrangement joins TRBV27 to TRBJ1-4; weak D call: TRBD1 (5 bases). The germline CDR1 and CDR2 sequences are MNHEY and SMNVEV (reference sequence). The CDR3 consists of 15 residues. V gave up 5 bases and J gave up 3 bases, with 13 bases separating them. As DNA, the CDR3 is TGTGCCAGCAGTCCCCTTCCGGGGCCTAATGAAAAACTGTTTTTT. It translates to CASSPLPGPNEKLFF.

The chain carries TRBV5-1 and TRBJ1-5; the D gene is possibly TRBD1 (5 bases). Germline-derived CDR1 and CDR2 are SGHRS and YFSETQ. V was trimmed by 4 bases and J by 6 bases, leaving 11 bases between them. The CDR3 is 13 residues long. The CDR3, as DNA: TGCGCCAGCAGCCTGGGACGTATTCAGCCCCAGCATTTT. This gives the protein CASSLGRIQPQHF.

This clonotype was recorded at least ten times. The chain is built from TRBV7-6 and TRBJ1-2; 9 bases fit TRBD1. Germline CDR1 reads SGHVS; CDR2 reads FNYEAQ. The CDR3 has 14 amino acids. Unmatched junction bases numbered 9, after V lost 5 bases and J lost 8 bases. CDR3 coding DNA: TGTGCCAGCAGCCCCGGGACAGGGCTTGAGGGCTACACCTTC. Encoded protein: CASSPGTGLEGYTF.

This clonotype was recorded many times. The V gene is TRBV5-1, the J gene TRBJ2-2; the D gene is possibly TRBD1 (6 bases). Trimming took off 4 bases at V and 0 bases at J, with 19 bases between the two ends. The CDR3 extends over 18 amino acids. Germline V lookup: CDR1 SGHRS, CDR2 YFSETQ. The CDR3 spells CASSGGRDTNPNTGELFF. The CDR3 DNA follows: TGCGCCAGCAGCGGAGGAAGGGACACTAACCCGAACACCGGGGAGCTGTTTTTT.

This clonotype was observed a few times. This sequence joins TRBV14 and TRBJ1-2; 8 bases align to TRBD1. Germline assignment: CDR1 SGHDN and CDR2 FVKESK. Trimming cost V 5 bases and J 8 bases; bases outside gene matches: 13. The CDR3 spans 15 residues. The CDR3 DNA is TGTGCCAGCAGCGCCGACAGGGGAGGTCTTAGGGGCTACACCTTC. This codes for CASSADRGGLRGYTF.

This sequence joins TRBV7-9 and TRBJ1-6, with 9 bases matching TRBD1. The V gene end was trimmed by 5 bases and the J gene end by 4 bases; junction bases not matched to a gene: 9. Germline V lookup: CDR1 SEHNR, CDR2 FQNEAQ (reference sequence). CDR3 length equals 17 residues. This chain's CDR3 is CASSTGDGTGYNSPLHF. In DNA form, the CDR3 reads TGTGCCAGCAGCACAGGGGACGGGACAGGGTATAATTCACCCCTCCACTTT.

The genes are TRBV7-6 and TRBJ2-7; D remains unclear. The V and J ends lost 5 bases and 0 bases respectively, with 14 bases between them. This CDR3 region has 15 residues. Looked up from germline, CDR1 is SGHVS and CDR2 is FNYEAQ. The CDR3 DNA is TGTGCCAGCAGCCCCCGCGTTTTCGTCTCCTACGAGCAGTACTTC. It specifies CASSPRVFVSYEQYF.

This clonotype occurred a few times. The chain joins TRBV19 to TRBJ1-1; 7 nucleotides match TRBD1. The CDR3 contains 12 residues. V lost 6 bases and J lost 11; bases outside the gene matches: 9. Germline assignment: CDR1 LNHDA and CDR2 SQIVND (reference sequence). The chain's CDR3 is CASRKGATTAFF. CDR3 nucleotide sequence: TGTGCCAGTAGGAAGGGGGCAACTACTGCTTTCTTT. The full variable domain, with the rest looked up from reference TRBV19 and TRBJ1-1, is DGGITQSPKYLFRKEGQNVTLSCEQNLNHDAMYWYRQDPGQGLRLIYYSQIVNDFQKGDIAEGYSVSREKKESFPLTVTSAQKNPTAFYLCASRKGATTAFFGQGTRLTVV.

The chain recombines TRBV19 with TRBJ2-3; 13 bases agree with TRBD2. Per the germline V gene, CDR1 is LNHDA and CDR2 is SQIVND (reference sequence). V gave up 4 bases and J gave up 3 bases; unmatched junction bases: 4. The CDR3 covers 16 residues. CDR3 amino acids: CASSTRTSGGTDTQYF. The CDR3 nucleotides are TGTGCCAGTAGTACCAGGACTAGCGGGGGAACAGATACGCAGTATTTT. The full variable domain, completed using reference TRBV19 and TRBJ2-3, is DGGITQSPKYLFRKEGQNVTLSCEQNLNHDAMYWYRQDPGQGLRLIYYSQIVNDFQKGDIAEGYSVSREKKESFPLTVTSAQKNPTAFYLCASSTRTSGGTDTQYFGPGTRLTVL.

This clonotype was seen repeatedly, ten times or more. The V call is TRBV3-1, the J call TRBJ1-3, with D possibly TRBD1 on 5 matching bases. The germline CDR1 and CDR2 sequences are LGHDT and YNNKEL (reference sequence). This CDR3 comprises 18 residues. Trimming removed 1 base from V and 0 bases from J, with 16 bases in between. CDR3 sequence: CASSQGRRDRHSGNTIYF. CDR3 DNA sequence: TGTGCCAGCAGCCAAGGTAGGCGGGACCGACACTCTGGAAACACCATATATTTT. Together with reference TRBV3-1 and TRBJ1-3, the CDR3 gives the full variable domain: DTAVSQTPKYLVTQMGNDKSIKCEQNLGHDTMYWYKQDSKKFLKIMFSYNNKELIINETVPNRFSPKSPDKAHLNLHINSLELGDSAVYFCASSQGRRDRHSGNTIYFGEGSWLTVV.

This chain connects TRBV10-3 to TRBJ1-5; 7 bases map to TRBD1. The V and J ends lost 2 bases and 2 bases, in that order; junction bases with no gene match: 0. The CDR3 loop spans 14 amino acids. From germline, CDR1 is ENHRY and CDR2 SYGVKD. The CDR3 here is CAISEGQGNQPQHF. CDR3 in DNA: TGTGCCATCAGTGAGGGACAGGGCAATCAGCCCCAGCATTTT.

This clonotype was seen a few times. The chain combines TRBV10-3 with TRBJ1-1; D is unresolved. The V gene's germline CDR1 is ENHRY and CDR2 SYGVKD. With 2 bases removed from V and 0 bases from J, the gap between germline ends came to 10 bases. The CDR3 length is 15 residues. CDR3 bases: TGTGCCATCAGTGAGACAGCGGACCTGAACACTGAAGCTTTCTTT. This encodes CAISETADLNTEAFF.

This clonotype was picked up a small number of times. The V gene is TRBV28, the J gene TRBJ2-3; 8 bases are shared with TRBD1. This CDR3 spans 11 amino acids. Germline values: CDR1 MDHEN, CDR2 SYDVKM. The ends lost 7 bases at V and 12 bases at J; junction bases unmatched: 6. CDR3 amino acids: CASMRTGSQYF. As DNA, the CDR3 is TGTGCCAGCATGAGGACAGGGTCCCAGTATTTT.

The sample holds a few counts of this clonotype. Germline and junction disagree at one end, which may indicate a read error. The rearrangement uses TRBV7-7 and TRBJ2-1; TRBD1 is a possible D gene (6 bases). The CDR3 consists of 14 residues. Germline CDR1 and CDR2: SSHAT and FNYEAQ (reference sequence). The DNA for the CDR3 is TGTGCTAGCAGCTTAGGGGGACGTCAGGGTGAGCAGTTCTTC. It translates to CASSLGGRQGEQFF.

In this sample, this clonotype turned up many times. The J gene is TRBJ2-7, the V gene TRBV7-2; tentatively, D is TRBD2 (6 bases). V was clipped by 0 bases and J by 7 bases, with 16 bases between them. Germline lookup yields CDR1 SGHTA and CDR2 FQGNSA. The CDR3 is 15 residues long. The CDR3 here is CASSLAFGGAGEQYF. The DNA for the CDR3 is TGTGCCAGCAGCTTAGCGTTTGGCGGGGCGGGGGAGCAGTACTTC. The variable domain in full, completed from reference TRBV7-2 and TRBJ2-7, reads GAGVSQSPSNKVTEKGKDVELRCDPISGHTALYWYRQSLGQGLEFLIYFQGNSAPDKSGLPSDRFSAERTGGSVSTLTIQRTQQEDSAVYLCASSLAFGGAGEQYFGPGTRLTVT.